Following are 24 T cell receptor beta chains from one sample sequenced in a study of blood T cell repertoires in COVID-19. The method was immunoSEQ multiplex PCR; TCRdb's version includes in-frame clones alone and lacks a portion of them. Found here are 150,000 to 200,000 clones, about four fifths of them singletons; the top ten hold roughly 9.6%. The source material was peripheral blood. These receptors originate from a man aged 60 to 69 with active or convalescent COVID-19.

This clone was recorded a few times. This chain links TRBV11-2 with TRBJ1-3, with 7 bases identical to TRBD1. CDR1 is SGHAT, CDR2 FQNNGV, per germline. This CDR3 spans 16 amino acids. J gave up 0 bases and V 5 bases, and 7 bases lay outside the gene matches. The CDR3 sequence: CASSARQGSSGNTIYF. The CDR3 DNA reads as TGTGCCAGCAGCGCGCGACAGGGATCCTCTGGAAACACCATATATTTT. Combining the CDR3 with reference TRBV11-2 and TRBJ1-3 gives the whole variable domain EAGVAQSPRYKIIEKRQSVAFWCNPISGHATLYWYQQILGQGPKLLIQFQNNGVVDDSQLPKDRFSAERLKGVDSTLKIQPAKLEDSAVYLCASSARQGSSGNTIYFGEGSWLTVV.

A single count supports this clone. This CDR3 reads CASSLVAATEAFF. In nucleotides, the CDR3 is TGTGCCAGCAGCTTAGTGGCCGCCACTGAAGCTTTCTTT. This chain uses TRBV7-3 with TRBJ1-1; D remains unclear. From germline, CDR1 is SGHTA and CDR2 FQGTGA. The CDR3 loop spans 13 amino acids. V dropped 2 bases and J dropped 4 bases, with 8 bases sitting between them.

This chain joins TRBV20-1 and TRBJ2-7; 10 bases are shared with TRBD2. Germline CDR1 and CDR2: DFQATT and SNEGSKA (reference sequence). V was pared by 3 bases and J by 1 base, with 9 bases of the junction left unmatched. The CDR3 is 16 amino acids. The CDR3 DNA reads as TGCAGTGCTAGTTTTAGCATGGGACTAGCGTCCTACGAGCAGTACTTC. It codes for CSASFSMGLASYEQYF.

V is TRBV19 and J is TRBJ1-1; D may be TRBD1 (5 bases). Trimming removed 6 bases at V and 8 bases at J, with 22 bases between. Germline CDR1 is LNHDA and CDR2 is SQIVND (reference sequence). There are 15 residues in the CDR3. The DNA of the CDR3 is TGTGCCAGTAGCCCTACCCGGTCAGGGCTCGGGGAAGCTTTCTTT. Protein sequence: CASSPTRSGLGEAFF.

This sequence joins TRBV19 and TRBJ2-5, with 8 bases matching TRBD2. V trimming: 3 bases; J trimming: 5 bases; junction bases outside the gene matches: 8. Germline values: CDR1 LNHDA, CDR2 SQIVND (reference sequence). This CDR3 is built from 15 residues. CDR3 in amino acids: CASSMLAGSYETQYF. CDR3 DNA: TGTGCCAGTAGTATGTTAGCGGGGTCCTATGAGACCCAGTACTTC.

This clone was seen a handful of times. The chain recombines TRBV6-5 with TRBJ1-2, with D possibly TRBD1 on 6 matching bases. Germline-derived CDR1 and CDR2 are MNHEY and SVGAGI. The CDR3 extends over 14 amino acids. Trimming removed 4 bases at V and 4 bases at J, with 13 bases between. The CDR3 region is CASSSPQGVYGYTF. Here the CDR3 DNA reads TGTGCCAGCAGTTCCCCACAGGGCGTCTATGGCTACACCTTC.

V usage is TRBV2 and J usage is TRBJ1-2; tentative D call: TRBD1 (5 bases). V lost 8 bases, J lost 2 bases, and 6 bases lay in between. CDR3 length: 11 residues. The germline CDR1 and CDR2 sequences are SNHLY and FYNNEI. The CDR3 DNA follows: TGTGCCAGCGCAGGGAACTATGGCTACACCTTC. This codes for CASAGNYGYTF.

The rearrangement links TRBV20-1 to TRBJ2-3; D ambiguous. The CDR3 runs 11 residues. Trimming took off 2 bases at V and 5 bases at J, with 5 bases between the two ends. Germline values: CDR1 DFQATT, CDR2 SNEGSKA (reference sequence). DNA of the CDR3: TGCAGTGCTAGATTATTAGATACGCAGTATTTT. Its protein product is CSARLLDTQYF.

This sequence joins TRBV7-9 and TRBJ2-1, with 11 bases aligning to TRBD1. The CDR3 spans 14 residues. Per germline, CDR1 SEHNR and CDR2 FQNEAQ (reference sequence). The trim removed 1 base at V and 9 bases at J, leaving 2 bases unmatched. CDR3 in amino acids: CASSLGTGGFEQFF. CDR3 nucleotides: TGTGCCAGCAGCTTAGGGACAGGGGGCTTTGAGCAGTTCTTC.

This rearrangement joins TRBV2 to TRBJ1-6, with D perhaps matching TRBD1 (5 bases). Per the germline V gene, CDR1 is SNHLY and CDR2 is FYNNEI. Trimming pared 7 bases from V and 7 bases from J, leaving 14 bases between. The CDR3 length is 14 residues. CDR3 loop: CASKRDSGNSPLHF. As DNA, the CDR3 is TGTGCCAGCAAAAGGGACTCAGGAAATTCACCCCTCCACTTT.

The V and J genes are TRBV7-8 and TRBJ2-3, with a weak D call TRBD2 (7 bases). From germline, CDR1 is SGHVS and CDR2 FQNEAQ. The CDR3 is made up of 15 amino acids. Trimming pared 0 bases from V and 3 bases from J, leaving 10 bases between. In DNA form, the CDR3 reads TGTGCCAGCAGCTTAGCGGGGGGGGCGACAGATACGCAGTATTTT. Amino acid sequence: CASSLAGGATDTQYF.

The CDR3 loop is CASSPSTGAKNIQYF. DNA of the CDR3: TGTGCCAGCTCACCGTCGACAGGAGCCAAAAACATTCAGTACTTC. This rearrangement joins TRBV18 to TRBJ2-4; D might be TRBD1 (6 bases). The CDR3 is 15 residues long. V lost 3 bases, J lost 0 bases, and 9 bases lay in between. The germline V gene encodes CDR1 KGHSH and CDR2 LQKENI.

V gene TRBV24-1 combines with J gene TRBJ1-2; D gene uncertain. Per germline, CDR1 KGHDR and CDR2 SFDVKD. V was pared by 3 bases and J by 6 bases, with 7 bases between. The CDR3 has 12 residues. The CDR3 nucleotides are TGTGCCACCAGTGATACGGTCCATGGCTACACCTTC. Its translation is CATSDTVHGYTF.

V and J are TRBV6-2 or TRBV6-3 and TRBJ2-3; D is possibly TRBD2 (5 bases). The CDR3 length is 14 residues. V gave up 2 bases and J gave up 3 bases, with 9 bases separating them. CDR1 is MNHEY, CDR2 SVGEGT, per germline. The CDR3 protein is CASSYTAGTDTQYF. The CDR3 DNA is TGTGCCAGCAGTTACACCGCGGGTACAGATACGCAGTATTTT.

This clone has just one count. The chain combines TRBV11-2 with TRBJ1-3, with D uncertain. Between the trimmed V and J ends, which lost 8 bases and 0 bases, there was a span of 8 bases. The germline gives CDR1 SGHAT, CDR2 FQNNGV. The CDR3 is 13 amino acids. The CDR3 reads CASSTSSGNTIYF. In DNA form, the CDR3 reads TGTGCCAGCTCTACTAGCTCTGGAAACACCATATATTTT.

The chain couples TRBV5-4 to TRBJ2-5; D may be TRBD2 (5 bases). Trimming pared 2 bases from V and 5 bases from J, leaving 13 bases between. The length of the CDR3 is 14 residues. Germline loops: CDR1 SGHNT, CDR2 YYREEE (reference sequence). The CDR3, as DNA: TGTGCCAGCAGCTTAGAAGGACTTTGGGAGACCCAGTACTTC. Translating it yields CASSLEGLWETQYF.

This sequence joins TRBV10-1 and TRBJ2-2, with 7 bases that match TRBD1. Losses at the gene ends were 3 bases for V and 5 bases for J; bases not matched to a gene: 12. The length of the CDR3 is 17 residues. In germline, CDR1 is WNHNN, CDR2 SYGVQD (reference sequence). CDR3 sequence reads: CASSEGSTGVRTGELFF. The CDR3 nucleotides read TGCGCCAGCAGTGAAGGGTCCACAGGGGTTAGGACCGGGGAGCTGTTTTTT.

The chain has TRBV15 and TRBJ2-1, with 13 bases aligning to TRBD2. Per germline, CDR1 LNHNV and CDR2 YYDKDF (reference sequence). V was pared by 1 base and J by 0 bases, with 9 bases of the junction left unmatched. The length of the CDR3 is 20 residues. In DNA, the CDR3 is TGTGCCACCAGCAGAGGCAGAGGACTAGCGGGAGTGACCTCCTACAATGAGCAGTTCTTC. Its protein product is CATSRGRGLAGVTSYNEQFF.

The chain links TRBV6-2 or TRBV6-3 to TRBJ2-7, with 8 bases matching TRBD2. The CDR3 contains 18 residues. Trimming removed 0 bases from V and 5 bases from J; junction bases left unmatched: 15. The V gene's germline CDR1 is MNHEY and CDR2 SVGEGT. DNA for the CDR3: TGTGCCAGCAGTTACTCGAACAACGGGCGCGGGAGGCTCGACGAGCAGTACTTC. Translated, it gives CASSYSNNGRGRLDEQYF.

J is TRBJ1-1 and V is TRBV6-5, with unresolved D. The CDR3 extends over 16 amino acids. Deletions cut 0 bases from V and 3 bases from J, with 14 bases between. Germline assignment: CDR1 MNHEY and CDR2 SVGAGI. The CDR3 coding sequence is TGTGCCAGCAGTTACTCAGTTCCCCCACGGGACACTGAAGCTTTCTTT. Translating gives CASSYSVPPRDTEAFF.

The CDR3 protein is CASTGRGYTDTQYF. The CDR3 DNA reads TGTGCCAGTACCGGCAGGGGGTACACAGATACGCAGTATTTT. J is TRBJ2-3 and V is TRBV19, with TRBD1 matching over 7 bases. CDR3 length: 14 residues. V dropped 7 bases and J dropped 2; count of bases not matched to a gene: 6. Germline CDR1 and CDR2: LNHDA and SQIVND (reference sequence).

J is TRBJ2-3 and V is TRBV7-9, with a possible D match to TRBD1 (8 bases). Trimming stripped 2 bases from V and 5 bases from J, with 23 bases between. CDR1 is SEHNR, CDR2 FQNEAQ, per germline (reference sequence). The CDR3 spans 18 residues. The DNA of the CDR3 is TGTGCCAGCAGCTTATTAGCCCCAGGGGGCGGGGGAAGAGATACGCAGTATTTT. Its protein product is CASSLLAPGGGGRDTQYF.

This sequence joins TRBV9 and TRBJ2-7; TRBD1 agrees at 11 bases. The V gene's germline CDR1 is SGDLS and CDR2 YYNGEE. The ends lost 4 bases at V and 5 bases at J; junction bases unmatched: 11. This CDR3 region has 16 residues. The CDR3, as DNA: TGTGCCAGCAGCCCACCGGGGTCGGACAGGGGGCACGAGCAGTACTTC. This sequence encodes CASSPPGSDRGHEQYF. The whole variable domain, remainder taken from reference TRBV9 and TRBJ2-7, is DSGVTQTPKHLITATGQRVTLRCSPRSGDLSVYWYQQSLDQGLQFLIQYYNGEERAKGNILERFSAQQFPDLHSELNLSSLELGDSALYFCASSPPGSDRGHEQYFGPGTRLTVT.

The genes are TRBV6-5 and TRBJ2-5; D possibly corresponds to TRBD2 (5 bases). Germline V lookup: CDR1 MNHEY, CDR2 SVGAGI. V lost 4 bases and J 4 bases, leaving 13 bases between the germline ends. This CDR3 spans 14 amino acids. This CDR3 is CASSFGDAGETQYF. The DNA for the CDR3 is TGTGCCAGCAGTTTCGGGGATGCGGGAGAGACCCAGTACTTC.